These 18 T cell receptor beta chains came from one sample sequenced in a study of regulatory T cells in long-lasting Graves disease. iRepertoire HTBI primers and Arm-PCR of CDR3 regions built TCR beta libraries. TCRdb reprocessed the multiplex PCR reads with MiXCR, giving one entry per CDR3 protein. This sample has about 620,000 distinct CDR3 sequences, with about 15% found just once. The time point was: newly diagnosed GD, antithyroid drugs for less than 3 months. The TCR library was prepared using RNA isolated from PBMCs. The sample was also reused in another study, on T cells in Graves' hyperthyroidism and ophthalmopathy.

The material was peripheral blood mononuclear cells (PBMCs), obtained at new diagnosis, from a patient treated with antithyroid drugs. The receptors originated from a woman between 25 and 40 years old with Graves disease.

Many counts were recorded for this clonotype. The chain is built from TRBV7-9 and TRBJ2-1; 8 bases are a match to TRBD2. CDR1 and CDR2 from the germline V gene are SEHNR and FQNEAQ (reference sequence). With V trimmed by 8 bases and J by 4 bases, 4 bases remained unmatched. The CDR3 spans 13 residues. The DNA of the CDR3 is TGTGCCAGCGAGGGACTAGGGTACAATGAGCAGTTCTTC. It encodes CASEGLGYNEQFF.

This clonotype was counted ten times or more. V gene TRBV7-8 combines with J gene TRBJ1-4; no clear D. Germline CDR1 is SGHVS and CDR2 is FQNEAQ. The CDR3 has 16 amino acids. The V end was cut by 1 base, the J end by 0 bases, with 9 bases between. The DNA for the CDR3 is TGTGCCAGCAGCTTAGTCACGAGGACAACTAATGAAAAACTGTTTTTT. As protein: CASSLVTRTTNEKLFF.

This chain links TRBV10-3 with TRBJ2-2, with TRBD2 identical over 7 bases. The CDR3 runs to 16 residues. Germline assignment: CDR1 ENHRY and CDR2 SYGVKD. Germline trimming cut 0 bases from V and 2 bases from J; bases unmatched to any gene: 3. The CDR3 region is CAISESRLANTGELFF. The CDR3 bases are TGTGCCATCAGTGAGTCAAGACTAGCAAACACCGGGGAGCTGTTTTTT.

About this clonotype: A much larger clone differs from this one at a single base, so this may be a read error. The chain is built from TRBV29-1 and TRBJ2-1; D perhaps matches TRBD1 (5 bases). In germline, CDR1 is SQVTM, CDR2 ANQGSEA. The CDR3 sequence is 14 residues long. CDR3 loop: CSVDRVGSYDEQFF. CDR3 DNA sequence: TGCAGCGTTGACAGGGTTGGCTCCTACGATGAGCAGTTCTTC.

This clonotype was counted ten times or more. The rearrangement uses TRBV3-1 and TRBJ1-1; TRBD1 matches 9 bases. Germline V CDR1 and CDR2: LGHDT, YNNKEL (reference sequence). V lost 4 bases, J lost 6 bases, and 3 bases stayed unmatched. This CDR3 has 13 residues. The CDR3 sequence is CASSPRTGAEAFF. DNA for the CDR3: TGTGCCAGCAGCCCCAGGACAGGGGCTGAAGCTTTCTTT.

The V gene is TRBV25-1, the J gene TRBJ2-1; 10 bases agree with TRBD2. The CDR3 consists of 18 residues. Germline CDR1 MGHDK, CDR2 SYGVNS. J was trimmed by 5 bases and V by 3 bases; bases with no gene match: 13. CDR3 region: CASSEGGLTSGIHNEQFF. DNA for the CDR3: TGTGCCAGCAGTGAGGGGGGTTTAACTAGCGGGATACACAATGAGCAGTTCTTC.

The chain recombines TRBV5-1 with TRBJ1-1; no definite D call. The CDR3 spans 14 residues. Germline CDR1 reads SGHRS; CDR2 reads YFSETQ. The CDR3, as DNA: TGCGCGAGCTTTCGGAATCCGGGAGGAACTGAAGCTTTCTTT. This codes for CASFRNPGGTEAFF.

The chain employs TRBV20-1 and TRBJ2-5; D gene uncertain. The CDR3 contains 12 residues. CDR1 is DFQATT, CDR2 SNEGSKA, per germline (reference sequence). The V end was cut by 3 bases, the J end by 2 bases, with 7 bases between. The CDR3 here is CSASTDQETQYF. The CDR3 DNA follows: TGCAGTGCTAGTACGGATCAAGAGACCCAGTACTTC.

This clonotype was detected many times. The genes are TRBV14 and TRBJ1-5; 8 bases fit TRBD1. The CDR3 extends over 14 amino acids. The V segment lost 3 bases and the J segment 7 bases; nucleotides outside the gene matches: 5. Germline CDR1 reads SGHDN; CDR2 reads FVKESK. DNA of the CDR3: TGTGCCAGCAGCCATGCAGGGGGCGGGCAGCCCCAGCATTTT. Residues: CASSHAGGGQPQHF. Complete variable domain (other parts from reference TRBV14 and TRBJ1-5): EAGVTQFPSHSVIEKGQTVTLRCDPISGHDNLYWYRRVMGKEIKFLLHFVKESKQDESGMPNNRFLAERTGGTYSTLKVQPAELEDSGVYFCASSHAGGGQPQHFGDGTRLSIL.

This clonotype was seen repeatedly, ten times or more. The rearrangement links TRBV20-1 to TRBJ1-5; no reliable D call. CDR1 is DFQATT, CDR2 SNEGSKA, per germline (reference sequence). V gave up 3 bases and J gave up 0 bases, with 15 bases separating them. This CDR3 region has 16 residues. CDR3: CSARGSAAYSNQPQHF. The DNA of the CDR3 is TGCAGTGCTAGGGGGTCCGCGGCTTATAGCAATCAGCCCCAGCATTTT.

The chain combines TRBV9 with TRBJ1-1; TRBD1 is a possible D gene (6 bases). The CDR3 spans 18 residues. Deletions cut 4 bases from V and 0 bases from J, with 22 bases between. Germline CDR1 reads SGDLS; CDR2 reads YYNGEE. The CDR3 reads CASSPSRGGVLMNTEAFF. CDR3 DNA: TGTGCCAGCAGCCCGTCCCGGGGGGGCGTTTTAATGAACACTGAAGCTTTCTTT.

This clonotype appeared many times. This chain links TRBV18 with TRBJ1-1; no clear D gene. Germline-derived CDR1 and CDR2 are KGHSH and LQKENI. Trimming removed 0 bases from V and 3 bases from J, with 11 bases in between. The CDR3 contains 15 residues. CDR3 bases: TGTGCCAGCTCACCACCCTCCAGGACTGACACTGAAGCTTTCTTT. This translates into CASSPPSRTDTEAFF.

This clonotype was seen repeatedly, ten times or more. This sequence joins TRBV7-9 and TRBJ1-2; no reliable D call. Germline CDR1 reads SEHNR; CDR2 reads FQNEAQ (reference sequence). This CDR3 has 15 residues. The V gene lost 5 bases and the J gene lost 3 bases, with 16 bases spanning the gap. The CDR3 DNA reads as TGTGCCAGCAGCCCCTTCCTCGGGAGGGACTATGGCTACACCTTC. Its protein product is CASSPFLGRDYGYTF.

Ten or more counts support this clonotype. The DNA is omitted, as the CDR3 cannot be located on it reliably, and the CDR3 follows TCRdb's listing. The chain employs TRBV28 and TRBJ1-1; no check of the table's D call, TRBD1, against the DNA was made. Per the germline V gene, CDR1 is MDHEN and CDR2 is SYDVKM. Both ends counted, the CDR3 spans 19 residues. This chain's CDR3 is CASSSLGAEAFFGQGGAFF.

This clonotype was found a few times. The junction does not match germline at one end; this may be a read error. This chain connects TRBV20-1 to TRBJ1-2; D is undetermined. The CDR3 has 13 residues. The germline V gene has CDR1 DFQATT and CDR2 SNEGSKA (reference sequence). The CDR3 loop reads CSAREVANYGYTF. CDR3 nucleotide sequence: TGTAGTGCTAGAGAGGTAGCTAACTATGGCTACACCTTC.

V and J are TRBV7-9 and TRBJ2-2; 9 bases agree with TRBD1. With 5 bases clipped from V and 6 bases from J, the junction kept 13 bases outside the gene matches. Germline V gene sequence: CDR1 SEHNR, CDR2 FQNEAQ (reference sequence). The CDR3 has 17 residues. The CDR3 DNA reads TGTGCCAGCAGCCCCAGGGACAGGGTAGTATCTTCCGGGGAGCTGTTTTTT. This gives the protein CASSPRDRVVSSGELFF.

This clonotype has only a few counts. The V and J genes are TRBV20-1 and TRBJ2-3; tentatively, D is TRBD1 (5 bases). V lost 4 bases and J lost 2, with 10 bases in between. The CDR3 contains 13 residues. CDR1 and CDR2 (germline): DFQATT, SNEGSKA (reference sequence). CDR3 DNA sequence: TGCAGTGCTAATCAGGGAAACACAGATACGCAGTATTTT. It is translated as CSANQGNTDTQYF.

In DNA, the CDR3 is TGTGCCACCAGCAGAGATAACCCCTGGGGGCGATACGAGCAGTACTTC. The encoded protein is CATSRDNPWGRYEQYF. The V gene is TRBV15, the J gene TRBJ2-7; D perhaps matches TRBD1 (6 bases). The CDR3 runs 16 residues. Germline CDR1 reads LNHNV; CDR2 reads YYDKDF (reference sequence). V was clipped by 0 bases and J by 4 bases, with 16 bases between them. The full variable domain, in which reference TRBV15 and TRBJ2-7 provide the parts outside the CDR3, is DAMVIQNPRYQVTQFGKPVTLSCSQTLNHNVMYWYQQKSSQAPKLLFHYYDKDFNNEADTPDNFQSRRPNTSFCFLDIRSPGLGDTAMYLCATSRDNPWGRYEQYFGPGTRLTVT.